The 15 T cell receptor beta chains reported below all come from one sample, sequenced in a study of shared clonotypes between healthy human individuals. The table came from immunoSEQ multiplex PCR; TCRdb's copy has only in-frame clones and leaves some out. In the table there are some 2,000,000 clones, roughly 95% of which are singletons. Sequences were obtained from naive CD4+ T cells sorted from blood. Indicated subset: CD45RA+ positively selected. The source is a man between 18 and 35 years old in good health.

This chain links TRBV5-4 with TRBJ2-7; TRBD1 might be the D (5 bases). The CDR3 has 16 amino acids. V shed 4 bases and J shed 4 bases, with 21 bases lying between them. Germline V gene lookup returns CDR1 SGHNT and CDR2 YYREEE (reference sequence). Here the CDR3 reads CASSPRQTVSLYEQYF. CDR3 nucleotide sequence: TGTGCCAGCAGCCCGAGACAGACGGTGAGCCTTTACGAGCAGTACTTC.

Notes on this clone: At one end the junction does not follow the germline gene, possibly because of a read error. The sample holds other DNA sequences that translate to the same CDR3. J is TRBJ2-5 and V is TRBV7-7; D call uncertain. Germline CDR1 is SSHAT and CDR2 is FNYEAQ (reference sequence). This CDR3 spans 13 amino acids. CDR3 region: CASSLGGRETQYF. The CDR3 DNA is TGTGCTAGCAGCTTAGGTGGCCGGGAGACCCAGTACTTC.

The V and J genes are TRBV5-3 and TRBJ1-5, with 11 bases fitting TRBD1. TRBV5-3 is recorded as an ORF, its role being uncertain. This CDR3 has 18 amino acids. Trimming removed 6 bases from V and 0 bases from J; junction bases left unmatched: 11. CDR3 in DNA: TGTGCCAGAATCCGGGTCGGGACAGGGGGAGTTAGCAATCAGCCCCAGCATTTT. Amino acid sequence: CARIRVGTGGVSNQPQHF.

V and J are TRBV28 and TRBJ1-5; D perhaps matches TRBD1 (5 bases). CDR1 MDHEN and CDR2 SYDVKM come from the germline V gene. CDR3 size: 13 residues. Trimming cost V 7 bases and J 6 bases, with 13 bases left between them. The CDR3 protein is CASIRGPSQPQHF. In DNA, the CDR3 is TGTGCCAGCATTCGGGGACCCAGTCAGCCCCAGCATTTT.

The rearrangement joins TRBV15 to TRBJ2-6; 7 nucleotides line up with TRBD1. This CDR3 has 16 amino acids. V lost 2 bases, J lost 2 bases, and 3 bases stayed unmatched. Germline CDR1 reads LNHNV; CDR2 reads YYDKDF (reference sequence). CDR3 residues: CATSRSTGAGANVLTF. The CDR3 region has the DNA TGTGCCACCAGCAGATCCACAGGGGCTGGGGCCAACGTCCTGACTTTC.

The rearrangement uses TRBV5-4 and TRBJ1-2, with D unclear. Germline CDR1 SGHNT, CDR2 YYREEE (reference sequence). This CDR3 has 13 residues. The V and J ends lost 0 bases and 6 bases respectively, with 9 bases between them. CDR3 sequence reads: CASSLVGVDGYTF. The CDR3 DNA follows: TGTGCCAGCAGCTTGGTTGGCGTGGATGGCTACACCTTC.

V and J are TRBV19 and TRBJ2-7; either TRBD1 or TRBD2 may fit D (5 bases each). Deletions cut 2 bases from V and 5 bases from J, with 13 bases between. Germline V gene lookup returns CDR1 LNHDA and CDR2 SQIVND (reference sequence). The CDR3 totals 14 residues. CDR3 residues: CASSIILRGHEQYF. The CDR3 nucleotides are TGTGCCAGTAGTATAATTCTAAGGGGACACGAGCAGTACTTC.

This clone was picked up a small number of times. This chain links TRBV2 with TRBJ1-6, with D possibly being TRBD1 (5 bases). This CDR3 has 13 amino acids. Trimming cost V 8 bases and J 19 bases, with 24 bases left between them. CDR1 is SNHLY and CDR2 is FYNNEI in the germline V gene. The CDR3 spells CASREGPAGAPHF. The CDR3 bases are TGTGCCAGCCGAGAAGGCCCGGCCGGGGCCCCACACTTT. The full variable domain, rest sourced from reference TRBV2 and TRBJ1-6, is EPEVTQTPSHQVTQMGQEVILRCVPISNHLYFYWYRQILGQKVEFLVSFYNNEISEKSEIFDDQFSVERPDGSNFTLKIRSTKLEDSAMYFCASREGPAGAPHFGNGTRLTVT.

V and J are TRBV30 and TRBJ2-1; D is possibly TRBD2 (6 bases). Trimming took 2 bases from V and 0 from J, leaving 20 bases between them. CDR1 GTSNPN and CDR2 SVGIG come from the germline V gene (reference sequence). The CDR3 runs to 18 residues. DNA of the CDR3: TGTGCCTGGAGTAAAGGTGCGGCGGGAACCAGCTCCTACAATGAGCAGTTCTTC. Residues: CAWSKGAAGTSSYNEQFF.

This clone has a single count. The same CDR3 also results from other DNA sequences found in this sample. The chain joins TRBV7-2 to TRBJ2-1; 9 bases are a match to TRBD1. The CDR3 is 15 amino acids. CDR1 is SGHTA and CDR2 is FQGNSA in the germline V gene. The V and J ends lost 3 bases and 0 bases, in that order; junction bases with no gene match: 0. The CDR3 protein is CASSLDRGSYNEQFF. The CDR3 DNA sequence: TGTGCCAGCAGCTTGGACAGGGGCTCCTACAATGAGCAGTTCTTC.

With regard to this clone: The same CDR3 can be traced to other DNA sequences in this sample. V and J are TRBV2 and TRBJ1-1, with D maybe TRBD1 (5 bases). CDR1 is SNHLY, CDR2 FYNNEI, per germline. Trimming stripped 8 bases from V and 1 base from J, with 8 bases between. This CDR3 contains 12 residues. This CDR3 reads CASRRGNTEAFF. DNA for the CDR3: TGTGCCAGCCGTAGGGGGAACACTGAAGCTTTCTTT.

This chain joins TRBV5-1 and TRBJ2-7; 8 bases match TRBD1. Germline V lookup: CDR1 SGHRS, CDR2 YFSETQ. This CDR3 comprises 16 residues. The J segment lost 2 bases and the V segment lost 4 bases, leaving 11 bases of the junction unmatched. The CDR3 coding sequence is TGCGCCAGCAGCCTCACCGGGACAGGAGGGACCTACGAGCAGTACTTC. This sequence encodes CASSLTGTGGTYEQYF.

The chain joins TRBV25-1 to TRBJ1-1; D possibly corresponds to TRBD1 (6 bases). The germline gives CDR1 MGHDK, CDR2 SYGVNS. This CDR3 comprises 13 residues. V gave up 3 bases and J gave up 5 bases, with 10 bases separating them. The CDR3 coding sequence is TGTGCCAGCAGTGAGGTACAGGGTACTGAAGCTTTCTTT. Its translation: CASSEVQGTEAFF.

The V and J genes are TRBV5-8 and TRBJ1-2; D might be TRBD1 (6 bases). CDR3 length equals 18 residues. Germline values: CDR1 SGHTS, CDR2 YDEGEE. Between the trimmed V and J ends, which lost 3 bases and 2 bases, there was a span of 23 bases. CDR3 sequence (DNA): TGTGCCAGCAGCTATAATTCCGGGACATCAATTTTCAACTATGGCTACACCTTC. Its protein is CASSYNSGTSIFNYGYTF.

A word on this clone: Other DNA sequences from this sample encode an identical CDR3 as well. This chain connects TRBV5-1 to TRBJ2-3, with TRBD2 identical over 14 bases. This CDR3 contains 16 residues. V was pared by 1 base and J by 6 bases, with 4 bases of the junction left unmatched. In germline, CDR1 is SGHRS, CDR2 YFSETQ. DNA of the CDR3: TGCGCCAGCAGCTTGCGCGGGACTAGCGGGAGCGATACGCAGTATTTT. Translating it yields CASSLRGTSGSDTQYF.